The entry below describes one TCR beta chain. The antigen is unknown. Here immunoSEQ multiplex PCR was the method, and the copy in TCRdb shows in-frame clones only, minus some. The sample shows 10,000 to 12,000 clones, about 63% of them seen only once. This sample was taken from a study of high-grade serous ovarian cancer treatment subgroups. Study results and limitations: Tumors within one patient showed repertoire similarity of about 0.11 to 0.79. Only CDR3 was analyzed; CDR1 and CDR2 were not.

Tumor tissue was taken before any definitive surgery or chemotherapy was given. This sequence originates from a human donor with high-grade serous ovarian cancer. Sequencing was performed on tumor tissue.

CDR3 DNA sequence: TGTGCCAGAATACCCTCCGGTTCTTGGTTCTCTGGGGCCAACGTCCTGACTTTC. It is translated as CARIPSGSWFSGANVLTF. The rearrangement links TRBV21-1 to TRBJ2-6; the table's D gene call, TRBD2, was not cross checked with the DNA. TRBV21-1 is described as a pseudogene. The CDR3 covers 18 residues.